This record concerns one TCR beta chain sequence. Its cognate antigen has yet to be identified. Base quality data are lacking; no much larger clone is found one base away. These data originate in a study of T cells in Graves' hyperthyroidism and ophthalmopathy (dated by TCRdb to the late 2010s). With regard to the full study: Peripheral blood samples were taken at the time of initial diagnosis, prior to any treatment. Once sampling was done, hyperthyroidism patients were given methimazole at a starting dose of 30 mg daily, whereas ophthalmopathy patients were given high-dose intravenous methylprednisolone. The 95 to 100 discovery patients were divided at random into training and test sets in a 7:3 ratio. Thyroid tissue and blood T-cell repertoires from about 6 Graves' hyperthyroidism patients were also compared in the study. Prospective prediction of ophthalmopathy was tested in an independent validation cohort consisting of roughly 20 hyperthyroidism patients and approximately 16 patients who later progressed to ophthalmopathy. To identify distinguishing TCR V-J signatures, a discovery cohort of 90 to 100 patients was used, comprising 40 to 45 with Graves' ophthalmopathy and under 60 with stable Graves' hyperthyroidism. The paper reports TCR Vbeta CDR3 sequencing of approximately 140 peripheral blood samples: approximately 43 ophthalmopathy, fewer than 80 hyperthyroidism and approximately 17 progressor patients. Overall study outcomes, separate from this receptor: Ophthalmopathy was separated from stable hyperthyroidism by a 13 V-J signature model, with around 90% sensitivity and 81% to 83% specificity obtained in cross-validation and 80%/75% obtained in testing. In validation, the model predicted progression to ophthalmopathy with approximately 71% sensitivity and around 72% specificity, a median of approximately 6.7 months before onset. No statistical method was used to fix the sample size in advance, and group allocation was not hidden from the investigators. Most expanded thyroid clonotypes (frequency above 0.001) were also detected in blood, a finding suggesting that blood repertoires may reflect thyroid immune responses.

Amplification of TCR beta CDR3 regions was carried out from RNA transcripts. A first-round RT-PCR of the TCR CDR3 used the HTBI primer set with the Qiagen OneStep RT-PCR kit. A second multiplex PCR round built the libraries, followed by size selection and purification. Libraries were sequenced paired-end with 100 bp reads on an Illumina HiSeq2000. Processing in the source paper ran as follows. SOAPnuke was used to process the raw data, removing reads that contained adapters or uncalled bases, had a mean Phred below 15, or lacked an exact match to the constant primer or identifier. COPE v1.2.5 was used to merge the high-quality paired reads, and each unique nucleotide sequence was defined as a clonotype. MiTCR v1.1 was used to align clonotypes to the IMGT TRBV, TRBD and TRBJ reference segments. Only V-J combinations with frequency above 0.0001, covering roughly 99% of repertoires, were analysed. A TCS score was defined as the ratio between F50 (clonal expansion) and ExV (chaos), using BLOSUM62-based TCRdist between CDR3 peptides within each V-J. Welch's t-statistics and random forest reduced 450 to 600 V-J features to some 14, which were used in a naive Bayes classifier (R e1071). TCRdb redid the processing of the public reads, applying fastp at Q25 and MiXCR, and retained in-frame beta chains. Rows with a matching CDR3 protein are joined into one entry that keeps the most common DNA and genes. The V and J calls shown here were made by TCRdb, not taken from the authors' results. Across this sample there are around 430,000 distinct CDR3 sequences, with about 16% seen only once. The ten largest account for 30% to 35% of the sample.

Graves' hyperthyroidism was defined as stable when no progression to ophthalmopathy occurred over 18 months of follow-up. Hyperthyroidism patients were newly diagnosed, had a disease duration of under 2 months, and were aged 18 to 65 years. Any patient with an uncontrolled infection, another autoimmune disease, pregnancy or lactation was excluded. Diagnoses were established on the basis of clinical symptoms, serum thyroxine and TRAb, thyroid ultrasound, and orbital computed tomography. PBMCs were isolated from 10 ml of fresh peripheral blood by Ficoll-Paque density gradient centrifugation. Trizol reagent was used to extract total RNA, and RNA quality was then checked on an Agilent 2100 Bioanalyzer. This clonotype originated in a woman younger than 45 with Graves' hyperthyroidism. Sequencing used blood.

The CDR3 amino acid sequence is: CASSQADRVYGYGYTF. The bases read TGTGCCAGCAGCCAGGCTGACAGGGTGTATGGCTATGGCTACACCTTC. The rearrangement joined TRBV3-1 to TRBJ1-2, with 7 bases aligning to TRBD1. Spanning cysteine to phenylalanine, the CDR3 consists of 16 amino acids. This entry keeps only the CDR3 DNA: 48 bases, framed from base 1. Via the germline V gene (reference sequence), CDR1 is LGHDT and CDR2 YNNKEL. V lost 3 bases and J lost 4 bases, and the count of bases not matched to a germline gene is 11.